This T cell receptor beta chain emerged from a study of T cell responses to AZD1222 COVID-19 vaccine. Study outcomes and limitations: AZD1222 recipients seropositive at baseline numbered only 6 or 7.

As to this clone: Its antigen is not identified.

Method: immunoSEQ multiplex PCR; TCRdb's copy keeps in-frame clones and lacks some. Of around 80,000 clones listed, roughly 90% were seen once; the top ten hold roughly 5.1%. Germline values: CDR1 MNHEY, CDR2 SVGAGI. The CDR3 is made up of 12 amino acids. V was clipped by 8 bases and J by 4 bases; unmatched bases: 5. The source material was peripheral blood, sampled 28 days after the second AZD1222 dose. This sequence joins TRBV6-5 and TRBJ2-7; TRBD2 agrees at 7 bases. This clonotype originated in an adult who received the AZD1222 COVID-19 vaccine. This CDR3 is CASGAGRYEQYF. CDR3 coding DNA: TGTGCCAGCGGAGCGGGACGGTACGAGCAGTACTTC.